This is a list of T cell receptor beta chains from one sample in a study of T cells in tuberculosis. Measured with immunoSEQ multiplex PCR; TCRdb has only the in-frame clones, and not every one. This sample has tens of thousands of clones; roughly 97% occur once, and the top ten carry approximately 6.2%. Sequenced sample: PBMCs. Receptor source: a donor between 10 and 29 years old with latent tuberculosis or without tuberculosis infection. CDR3s include the opening cysteine and the closing phenylalanine or tryptophan. Each record gives: V gene, D gene, clone size, J gene, CDR3 DNA, CDR3 protein. D genes are given only for firm matches. Where a row states a size, it is once, few, many or the class of an expanded clone; other rows omit it.

TRBV27,.,once,TRBJ1-5,TGTGCCAGCAGGGCACATAGCAATCAGCCCCAGCATTTT,CASRAHSNQPQHF
TRBV18,.,.,TRBJ1-2,TGTGCCAGCTCTCCCGACACTAACTATGGCTACACCTTC,CASSPDTNYGYTF
TRBV5-1,.,.,TRBJ2-5,TGCGCCAGCAGCTACACCCAAGAGACCCAGTACTTC,CASSYTQETQYF
TRBV5-1,.,.,TRBJ2-7,TGCGCCAGCAGCTTACAAGACAGTAAATACGAGCAGTACTTC,CASSLQDSKYEQYF
TRBV7-2,TRBD2,once,TRBJ2-7,TGTGCCAGCAGCTTAGCGCAAGAGGGGCCAGCGGGGAGCTCCTACGAGCAGTACTTC,CASSLAQEGPAGSSYEQYF
TRBV19,TRBD1,once,TRBJ1-5,TGTGCCAGTAAGCCTGGGACAGAGCTGTTCAATCAGCCCCAGCATTTT,CASKPGTELFNQPQHF
TRBV29-1,.,.,TRBJ2-2,TGCAGCGTTGTTCATTACACCGGGGAGCTGTTTTTT,CSVVHYTGELFF
TRBV19,.,.,TRBJ1-5,TGTGCCAGTAGTATAGGTAAGGCAGGGAGCAATCAGCCCCAGCATTTT,CASSIGKAGSNQPQHF
TRBV25-1,.,.,TRBJ2-1,TGTGCCAGCAGTCCCGAAGGAGAAAAAGAGCAGTTCTTC,CASSPEGEKEQFF
TRBV5-1,TRBD1,.,TRBJ1-2,TGCGCCAGCAGCATCTCCGGGACAGAGCATGGCTACACCTTC,CASSISGTEHGYTF
TRBV7-9,TRBD2,.,TRBJ2-5,TGTGCCAGCCGGGGCGGGGGAGTCCAAGAGACCCAGTACTTC,CASRGGGVQETQYF
TRBV4-1,.,.,TRBJ1-4,TGCGCCAGCAGCTCCCCGACCACGGGTAATGAAAAACTGTTTTTT,CASSSPTTGNEKLFF